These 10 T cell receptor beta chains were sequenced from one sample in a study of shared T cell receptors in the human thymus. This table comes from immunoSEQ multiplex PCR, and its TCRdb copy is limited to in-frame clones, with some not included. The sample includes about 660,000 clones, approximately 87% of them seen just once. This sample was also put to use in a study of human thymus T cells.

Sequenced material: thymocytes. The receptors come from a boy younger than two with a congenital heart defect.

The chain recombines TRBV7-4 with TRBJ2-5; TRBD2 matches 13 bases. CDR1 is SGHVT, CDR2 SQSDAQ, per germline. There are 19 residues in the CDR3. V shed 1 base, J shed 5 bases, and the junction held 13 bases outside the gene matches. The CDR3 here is CASSLVLATSGRRQETQYF. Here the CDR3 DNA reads TGTGCCAGCAGCTTAGTCCTAGCGACTAGCGGGAGGCGACAGGAGACCCAGTACTTC. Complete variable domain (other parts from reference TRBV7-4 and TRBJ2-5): GAGVSQSPRYKVAKRGRDVALRCDSISGHVTLYWYRQTLGQGSEVLTYSQSDAQRDKSGRPSGRFSAERPERSVSTLKIQRTEQGDSAVYLCASSLVLATSGRRQETQYFGPGTRLLVL.

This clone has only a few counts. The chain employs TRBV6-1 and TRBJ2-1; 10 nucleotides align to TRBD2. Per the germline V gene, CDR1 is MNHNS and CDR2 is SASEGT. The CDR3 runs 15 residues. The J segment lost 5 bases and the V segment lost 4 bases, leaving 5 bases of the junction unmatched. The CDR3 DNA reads TGTGCCAGCAGTGTCCAAGCGGGAGGGGACAATGAGCAGTTCTTC. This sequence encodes CASSVQAGGDNEQFF.

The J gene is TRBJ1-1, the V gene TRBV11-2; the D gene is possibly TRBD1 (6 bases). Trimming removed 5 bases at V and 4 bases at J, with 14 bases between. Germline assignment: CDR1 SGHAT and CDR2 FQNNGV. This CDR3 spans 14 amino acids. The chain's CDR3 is CASSLRGRGTEAFF. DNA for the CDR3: TGTGCCAGCAGCCTAAGGGGGAGGGGCACTGAAGCTTTCTTT.

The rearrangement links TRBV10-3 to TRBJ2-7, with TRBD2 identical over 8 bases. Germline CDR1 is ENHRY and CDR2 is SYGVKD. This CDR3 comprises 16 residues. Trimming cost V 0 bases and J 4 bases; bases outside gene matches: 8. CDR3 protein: CAISESGGSGVYEQYF. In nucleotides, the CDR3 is TGTGCCATCAGTGAGTCGGGTGGTAGCGGGGTATACGAGCAGTACTTC.

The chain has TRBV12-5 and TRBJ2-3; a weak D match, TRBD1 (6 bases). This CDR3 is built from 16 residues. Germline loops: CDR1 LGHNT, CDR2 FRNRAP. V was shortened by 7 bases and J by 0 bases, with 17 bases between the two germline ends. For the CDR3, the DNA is TGTGCTAGTGCGCTTGGGGGCCCTAGGAGCACAGATACGCAGTATTTT. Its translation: CASALGGPRSTDTQYF.

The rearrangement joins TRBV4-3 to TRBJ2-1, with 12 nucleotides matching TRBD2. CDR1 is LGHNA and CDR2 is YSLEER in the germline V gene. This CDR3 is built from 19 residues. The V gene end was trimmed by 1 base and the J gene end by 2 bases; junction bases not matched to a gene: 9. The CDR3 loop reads CASSQVPGLAGITYNEQFF. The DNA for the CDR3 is TGCGCCAGCAGCCAAGTACCAGGACTAGCGGGAATAACCTACAATGAGCAGTTCTTC.

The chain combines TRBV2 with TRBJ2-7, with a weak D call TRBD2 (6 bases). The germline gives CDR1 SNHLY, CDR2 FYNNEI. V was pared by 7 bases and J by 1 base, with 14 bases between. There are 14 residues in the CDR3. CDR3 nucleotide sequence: TGTGCCAGCAACCCCGTCGGGAGTTCCTACGAGCAGTACTTC. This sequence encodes CASNPVGSSYEQYF.

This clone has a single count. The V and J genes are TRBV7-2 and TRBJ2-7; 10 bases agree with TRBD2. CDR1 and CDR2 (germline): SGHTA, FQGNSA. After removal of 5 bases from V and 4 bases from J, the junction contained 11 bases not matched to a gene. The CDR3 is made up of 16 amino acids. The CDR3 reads CASSLSLGTSAYEQYF. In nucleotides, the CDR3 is TGTGCCAGCAGCCTCTCCCTAGGGACTAGCGCATACGAGCAGTACTTC.

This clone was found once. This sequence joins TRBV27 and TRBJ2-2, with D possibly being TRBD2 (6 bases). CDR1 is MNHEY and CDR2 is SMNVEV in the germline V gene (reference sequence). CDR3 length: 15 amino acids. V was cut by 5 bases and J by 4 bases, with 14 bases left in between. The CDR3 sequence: CASSRERRGTGELFF. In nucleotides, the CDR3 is TGTGCCAGCAGTAGAGAGAGGCGGGGCACCGGGGAGCTGTTTTTT.

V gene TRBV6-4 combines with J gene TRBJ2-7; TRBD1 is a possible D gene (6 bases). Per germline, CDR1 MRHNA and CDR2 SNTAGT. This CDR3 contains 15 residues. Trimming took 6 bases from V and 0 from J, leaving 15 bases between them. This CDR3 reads CASRARGQSSYEQYF. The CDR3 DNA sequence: TGTGCCAGCAGAGCCCGAGGACAGAGCTCCTACGAGCAGTACTTC.